Listed below are T cell receptor beta chains from one sample, sequenced in a study of T cell responses to AZD1222 COVID-19 vaccine. Method: immunoSEQ multiplex PCR; TCRdb's copy keeps in-frame clones and lacks some. The sample has over 95,000 clones, around 89% seen once. The sequencing here drew on peripheral blood, taken on day 0 of AZD1222 vaccination. Every receptor here comes from an adult in good health. Each CDR3 is given with its conserved first and last residue. D genes are given only for firm matches. Clone size is shown for a subset of rows, as once, few, many or a class of expanded clone.

TRBV27	15	TRBD1	.	TRBJ1-2	CASSLSDRGYYGYTF	TGTGCCAGCAGTTTATCCGACAGGGGGTACTATGGCTACACCTTC
TRBV4-3	14	.	few	TRBJ1-2	CASSQDPVDYGYTF	TGCGCCAGCAGCCAAGATCCAGTAGACTATGGCTACACCTTC
TRBV10-3	14	TRBD1	.	TRBJ1-2	CAISLTGGNYGYTF	TGTGCCATCAGCCTGACAGGGGGAAACTATGGCTACACCTTC
TRBV6-5	15	.	.	TRBJ1-5	CASSYSRAPNQPQHF	TGTGCCAGCAGTTACTCGAGGGCCCCGAATCAGCCCCAGCATTTT
TRBV5-6	15	.	.	TRBJ2-7	CASSFSGKSSYEQYF	TGTGCCAGCAGCTTTTCCGGGAAAAGCTCCTACGAGCAGTACTTC
TRBV5-6	15	.	.	TRBJ1-2	CASSLGLGGAHGYTF	TGTGCCAGCAGCTTGGGGTTAGGGGGGGCTCATGGCTACACCTTC
TRBV5-1	13	.	.	TRBJ1-5	CASSLRGNQPQHF	TGCGCCAGCAGCTTAAGGGGAAATCAGCCCCAGCATTTT
TRBV7-9	15	.	.	TRBJ2-5	CASSLKSSYQETQYF	TGTGCCAGCAGCTTAAAGTCTAGTTACCAAGAGACCCAGTACTTC
TRBV30	13	.	.	TRBJ1-3	CAFRQSSGNTIYF	TGTGCCTTTAGACAGAGTTCTGGAAACACCATATATTTT
TRBV14	17	.	.	TRBJ1-2	CASSQDLTPQGMNGYTF	TGTGCCAGCAGCCAAGACCTTACTCCGCAGGGTATGAATGGCTACACCTTC
TRBV3-1/TRBV3-2	16	TRBD1	.	TRBJ1-2	CASSQTWTGGSYGYTF	TGTGCCAGCAGCCAAACATGGACAGGGGGAAGCTATGGCTACACCTTC
TRBV5-1	15	TRBD2	.	TRBJ2-5	CASSPALAQSETQYF	TGCGCCAGCAGCCCGGCACTAGCGCAATCCGAGACCCAGTACTTC
TRBV9	14	.	.	TRBJ2-2	CASSVEVSTGELFF	TGTGCCAGCAGCGTAGAAGTTAGCACCGGGGAGCTGTTTTTT
TRBV28	14	TRBD1	.	TRBJ1-2	CASSPPGQGWGYTF	TGTGCCAGCAGTCCGCCGGGACAGGGGTGGGGCTACACCTTC
TRBV4-2	18	TRBD2	.	TRBJ2-3	CASSQESGRASSTDTQYF	TGTGCCAGCAGCCAAGAAAGCGGGAGGGCCTCTAGCACAGATACGCAGTATTTT
TRBV21-1	16	.	once	TRBJ2-3	CASSKYRVTSTDTQYF	TGTGCCAGCAGCAAATACCGGGTTACTAGCACAGATACGCAGTATTTT
TRBV6-1	15	.	.	TRBJ2-3	CASSEDSLASDTQYF	TGTGCCAGCAGTGAAGACTCTCTAGCGTCGGATACGCAGTATTTT
TRBV5-1	14	.	.	TRBJ1-4	CASSSWDANEKLFF	TGCGCCAGCAGCTCATGGGACGCAAATGAAAAACTGTTTTTT
TRBV30	13	TRBD2	.	TRBJ2-7	CAWSVSSGREQYF	TGTGCCTGGAGTGTAAGTAGCGGGCGCGAGCAGTACTTC
TRBV28	11	.	.	TRBJ2-1	CASTLYGEQFF	TGTGCCAGCACCTTATACGGGGAGCAGTTCTTC
TRBV5-5	14	.	.	TRBJ2-5	CASSLGTQQETQYF	TGTGCCAGCAGCTTGGGGACCCAACAAGAGACCCAGTACTTC
TRBV24-1	15	TRBD2	.	TRBJ2-1	CATSDRTSVDNEQFF	TGTGCCACCAGTGACCGGACTAGCGTAGACAATGAGCAGTTCTTC
TRBV6-5	13	.	.	TRBJ1-2	CASKAGTRSGYTF	TGTGCCAGCAAGGCAGGGACGAGATCTGGCTACACCTTC
TRBV18	17	.	.	TRBJ2-7	CASSPSTRARLSYEQYF	TGTGCCAGCTCACCATCCACGAGGGCCAGATTATCCTACGAGCAGTACTTC
TRBV28	15	TRBD2	.	TRBJ2-7	CASSPEREPSYEQYF	TGTGCCAGCAGTCCTGAGCGGGAACCCTCCTACGAGCAGTACTTC
TRBV27	15	TRBD1	.	TRBJ1-5	CASSFLGQSNQPQHF	TGTGCCAGCAGTTTTTTGGGACAGAGCAATCAGCCCCAGCATTTT
TRBV4-2	14	TRBD1	.	TRBJ2-7	CASSQETGAYEQYF	TGTGCCAGCAGCCAAGAGACAGGGGCCTACGAGCAGTACTTC
TRBV7-2	15	.	.	TRBJ2-7	CASSLDRETSYEQYF	TGTGCCAGCAGCTTAGACAGGGAAACCTCCTACGAGCAGTACTTC
TRBV2	14	.	.	TRBJ1-2	CASSERWGFYGYTF	TGTGCCAGCAGTGAAAGGTGGGGATTCTATGGCTACACCTTC
TRBV30	15	TRBD1	.	TRBJ1-6	CAWNPGTGPNSPLHF	TGTGCCTGGAATCCCGGGACAGGGCCAAATTCACCCCTCCACTTT
TRBV5-1	15	TRBD1	.	TRBJ2-7	CASSLELTGEGEQYF	TGCGCCAGCAGCTTGGAATTGACAGGGGAAGGCGAGCAGTACTTC
TRBV5-4	15	TRBD1	.	TRBJ1-2	CASSLVVGGRDGYTF	TGTGCCAGCAGCTTGGTGGTAGGGGGCAGGGATGGCTACACCTTC
TRBV18	16	.	.	TRBJ1-2	CASSPISQELNYGYTF	TGTGCCAGCTCACCAATCTCACAGGAACTTAACTATGGCTACACCTTC
TRBV5-6	16	.	.	TRBJ2-3	CASSFPGKPRTDTQYF	TGTGCCAGCAGCTTTCCCGGGAAACCAAGGACAGATACGCAGTATTTT
TRBV25-1	16	.	.	TRBJ1-1	CASSDIGGDRYTEAFF	TGTGCCAGCAGTGATATAGGGGGTGACCGTTACACTGAAGCTTTCTTT
TRBV25-1	15	.	.	TRBJ1-6	CASRGGTFYLSPLHF	TGTGCCAGCAGGGGCGGGACCTTTTATCTTTCACCCCTCCACTTT
TRBV6-6	10	.	once	TRBJ1-5	CASGGEPQHF	TGTGCCAGCGGGGGGGAGCCCCAGCATTTT
TRBV28	15	TRBD2	.	TRBJ2-1	CASSLAGLAGGEQFF	TGTGCCAGCAGTTTAGCCGGACTAGCGGGAGGTGAGCAGTTCTTC
TRBV3-1/TRBV3-2	15	TRBD2	once	TRBJ2-1	CASSQASGRYNEQFF	TGTGCCAGCAGCCAAGCTAGCGGGAGATACAATGAGCAGTTCTTC
TRBV5-4	16	TRBD1	.	TRBJ1-6	CASSFQRTGSNSPLHF	TGTGCCAGCAGCTTCCAACGGACAGGGAGCAATTCACCCCTCCACTTT
TRBV7-6	13	.	few	TRBJ1-1	CASSSTPNTEAFF	TGTGCCAGCAGCTCCACACCGAACACTGAAGCTTTCTTT
TRBV28	19	.	.	TRBJ2-1	CASSFLAKGHRRRYNEQFF	TGTGCCAGCAGTTTCCTCGCTAAGGGACACCGGAGGAGATACAATGAGCAGTTCTTC
TRBV6-5	15	TRBD1	.	TRBJ2-7	CASSQPGQGLYEQYF	TGTGCCAGCAGTCAACCGGGACAGGGACTTTACGAGCAGTACTTC
TRBV13	13	TRBD1	.	TRBJ2-7	CASSSGTAYEQYF	TGTGCCAGCAGCTCCGGGACAGCCTACGAGCAGTACTTC
TRBV11-2	16	.	.	TRBJ2-7	CASSSLEGQSPYEQYF	TGTGCCAGCAGCTCCCTTGAGGGGCAGAGTCCCTACGAGCAGTACTTC
TRBV7-2	17	.	.	TRBJ2-1	CASSLGGAASSYNEQFF	TGTGCCAGCAGCTTAGGAGGGGCTGCGAGCTCCTACAATGAGCAGTTCTTC
TRBV28	14	TRBD2	.	TRBJ2-1	CASSLRLAGGEQFF	TGTGCCAGCAGTTTGCGACTAGCGGGAGGTGAGCAGTTCTTC
TRBV5-1	13	.	few	TRBJ2-5	CASSEGHTETQYF	TGCGCCAGCAGCGAGGGACATACAGAGACCCAGTACTTC
TRBV7-9	13	TRBD2	.	TRBJ2-7	CASSTGLAGEQYF	TGTGCCAGCAGCACGGGACTAGCTGGCGAGCAGTACTTC
TRBV9	16	TRBD1	.	TRBJ2-2	CASSATPGGGTGELFF	TGTGCCAGCAGCGCTACCCCAGGGGGCGGCACCGGGGAGCTGTTTTTT
TRBV6-2/TRBV6-3	15	TRBD1	.	TRBJ1-1	CASIPLTGEKTEAFF	TGTGCCAGCATCCCCCTGACAGGGGAAAAGACTGAAGCTTTCTTT
TRBV28	19	TRBD2	.	TRBJ2-3	CASSLLSAGLAGLTDTQYF	TGTGCCAGCAGTTTACTTTCCGCCGGACTAGCGGGGCTCACAGATACGCAGTATTTT
TRBV30	16	.	.	TRBJ1-5	CAWSFPGTYNYQPQHF	TGTGCCTGGAGTTTCCCCGGGACATACAATTATCAGCCCCAGCATTTT
TRBV6-4	13	TRBD2	.	TRBJ2-2	CASSGGSTGELFF	TGTGCCAGCAGTGGCGGGAGCACCGGGGAGCTGTTTTTT
TRBV28	15	.	.	TRBJ1-4	CASTLSGARDEKLFF	TGTGCCAGCACTCTGTCGGGGGCCCGTGATGAAAAACTGTTTTTT
TRBV5-6	16	TRBD2	.	TRBJ2-7	CASSSPFREGLSEQYF	TGTGCCAGCAGCTCCCCGTTCCGGGAGGGCCTAAGCGAGCAGTACTTC
TRBV28	14	.	few	TRBJ1-5	CASSLAVDNQPQHF	TGTGCCAGCAGTTTAGCAGTGGACAATCAGCCCCAGCATTTT
TRBV7-2	16	TRBD2	.	TRBJ2-3	CASSSSSGSRTDTQYF	TGTGCCAGCAGCTCTTCTAGCGGGAGTCGCACAGATACGCAGTATTTT